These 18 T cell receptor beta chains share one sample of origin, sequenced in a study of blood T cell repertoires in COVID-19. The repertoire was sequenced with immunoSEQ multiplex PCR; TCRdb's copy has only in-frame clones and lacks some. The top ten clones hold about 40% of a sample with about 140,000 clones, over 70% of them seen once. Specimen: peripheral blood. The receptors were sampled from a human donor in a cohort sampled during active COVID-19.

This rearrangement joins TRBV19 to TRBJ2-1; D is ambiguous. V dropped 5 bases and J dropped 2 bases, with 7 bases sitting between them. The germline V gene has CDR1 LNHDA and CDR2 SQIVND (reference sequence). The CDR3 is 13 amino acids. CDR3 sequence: CASSGSAYNEQFF. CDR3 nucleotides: TGTGCCAGTAGTGGTTCAGCCTACAATGAGCAGTTCTTC.

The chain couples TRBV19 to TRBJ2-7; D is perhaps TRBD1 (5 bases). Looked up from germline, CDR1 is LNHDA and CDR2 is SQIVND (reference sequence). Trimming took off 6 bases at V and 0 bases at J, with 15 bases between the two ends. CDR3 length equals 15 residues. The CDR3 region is CASRSDSLSSYEQYF. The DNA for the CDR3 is TGTGCCAGTAGATCTGACAGCCTTAGCTCCTACGAGCAGTACTTC.

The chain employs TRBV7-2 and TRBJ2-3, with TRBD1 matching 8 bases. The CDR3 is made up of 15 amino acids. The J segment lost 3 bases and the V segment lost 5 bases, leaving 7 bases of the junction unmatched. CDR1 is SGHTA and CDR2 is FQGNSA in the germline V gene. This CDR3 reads CASSEDRVVTDTQYF. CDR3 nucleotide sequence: TGTGCCAGCAGCGAGGACAGGGTAGTGACAGATACGCAGTATTTT.

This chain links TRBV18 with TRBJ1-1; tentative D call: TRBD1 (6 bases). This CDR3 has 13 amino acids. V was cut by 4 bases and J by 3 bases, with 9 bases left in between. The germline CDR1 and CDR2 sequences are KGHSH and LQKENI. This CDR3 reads CASSLYRDTEAFF. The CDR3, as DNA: TGTGCCAGCTCACTCTACAGGGACACTGAAGCTTTCTTT.

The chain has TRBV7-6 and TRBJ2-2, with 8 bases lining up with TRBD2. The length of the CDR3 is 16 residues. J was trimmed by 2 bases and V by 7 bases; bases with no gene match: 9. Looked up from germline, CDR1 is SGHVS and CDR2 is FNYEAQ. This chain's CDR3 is CASTILSGSNTGELFF. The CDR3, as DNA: TGTGCCAGCACCATACTGAGCGGGAGCAACACCGGGGAGCTGTTTTTT. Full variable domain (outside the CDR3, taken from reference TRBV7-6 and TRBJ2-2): GAGVSQSPRYKVTKRGQDVALRCDPISGHVSLYWYRQALGQGPEFLTYFNYEAQQDKSGLPNDRFSAERPEGSISTLTIQRTEQRDSAMYRCASTILSGSNTGELFFGEGSRLTVL.

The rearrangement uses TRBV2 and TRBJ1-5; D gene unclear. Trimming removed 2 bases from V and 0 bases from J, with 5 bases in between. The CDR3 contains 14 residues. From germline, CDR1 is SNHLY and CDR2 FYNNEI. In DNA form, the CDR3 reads TGTGCCAGCAGTGAAAACTATAGCAATCAGCCCCAGCATTTT. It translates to CASSENYSNQPQHF.

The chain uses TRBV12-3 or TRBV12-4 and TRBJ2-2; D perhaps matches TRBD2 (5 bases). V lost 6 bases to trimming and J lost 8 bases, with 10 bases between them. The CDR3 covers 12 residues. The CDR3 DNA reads TGTGCCAGCAGCCGACTATCTGGGGAGCTGTTTTTT. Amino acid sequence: CASSRLSGELFF.

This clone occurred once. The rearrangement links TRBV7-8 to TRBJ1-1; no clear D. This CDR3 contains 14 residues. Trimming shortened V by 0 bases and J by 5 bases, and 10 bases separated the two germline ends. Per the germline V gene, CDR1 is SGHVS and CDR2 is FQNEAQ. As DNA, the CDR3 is TGTGCCAGCAGCTTAGCGGCAGCTAGGACTGAAGCTTTCTTT. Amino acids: CASSLAAARTEAFF.

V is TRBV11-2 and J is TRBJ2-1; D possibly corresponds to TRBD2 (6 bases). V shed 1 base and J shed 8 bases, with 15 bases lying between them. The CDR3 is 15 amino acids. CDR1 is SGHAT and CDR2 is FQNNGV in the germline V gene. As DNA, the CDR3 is TGTGCCAGCAGCTTAGTAGGGACTGAGAGCCATGAGCAGTTCTTC. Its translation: CASSLVGTESHEQFF.

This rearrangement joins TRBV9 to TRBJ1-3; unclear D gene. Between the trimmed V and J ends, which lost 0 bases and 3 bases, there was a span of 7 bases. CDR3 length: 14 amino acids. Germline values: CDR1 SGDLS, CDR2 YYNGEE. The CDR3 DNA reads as TGTGCCAGCAGCGTAGCTCCAGGTGGAAACACCATATATTTT. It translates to CASSVAPGGNTIYF.

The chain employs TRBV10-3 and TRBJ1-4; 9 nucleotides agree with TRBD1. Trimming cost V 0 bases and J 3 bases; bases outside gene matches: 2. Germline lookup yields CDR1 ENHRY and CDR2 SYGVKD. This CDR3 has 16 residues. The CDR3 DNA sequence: TGTGCCATCAGTGAGTCTAGGGACAGGGCTAATGAAAAACTGTTTTTT. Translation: CAISESRDRANEKLFF.

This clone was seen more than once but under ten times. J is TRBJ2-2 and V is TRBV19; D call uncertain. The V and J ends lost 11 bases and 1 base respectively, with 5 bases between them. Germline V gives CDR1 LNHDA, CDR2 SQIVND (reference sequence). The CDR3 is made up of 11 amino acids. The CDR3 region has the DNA TGTGCCTCCGGGAACACCGGGGAGCTGTTTTTT. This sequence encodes CASGNTGELFF.

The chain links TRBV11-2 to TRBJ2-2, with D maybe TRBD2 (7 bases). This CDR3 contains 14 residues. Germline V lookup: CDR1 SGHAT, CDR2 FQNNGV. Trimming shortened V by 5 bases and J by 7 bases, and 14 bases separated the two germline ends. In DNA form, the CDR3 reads TGTGCCAGCAGCCCGGGCGGGGGCCTCGGGGAGCTGTTTTTT. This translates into CASSPGGGLGELFF.

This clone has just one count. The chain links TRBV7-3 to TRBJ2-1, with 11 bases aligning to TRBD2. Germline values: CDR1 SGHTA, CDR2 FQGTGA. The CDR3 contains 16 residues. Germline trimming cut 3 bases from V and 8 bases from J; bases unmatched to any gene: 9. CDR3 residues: CASSFVAGGPSHEQFF. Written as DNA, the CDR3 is TGTGCCAGCAGCTTCGTAGCGGGGGGGCCTTCCCATGAGCAGTTCTTC.

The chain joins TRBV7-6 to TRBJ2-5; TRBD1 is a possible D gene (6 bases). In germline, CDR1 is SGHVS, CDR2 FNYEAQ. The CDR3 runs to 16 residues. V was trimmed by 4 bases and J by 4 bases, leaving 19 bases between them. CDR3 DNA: TGTGCCAGCAGCTCGCTGAGAGGACAGTTGGGAGAGACCCAGTACTTC. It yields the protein CASSSLRGQLGETQYF.

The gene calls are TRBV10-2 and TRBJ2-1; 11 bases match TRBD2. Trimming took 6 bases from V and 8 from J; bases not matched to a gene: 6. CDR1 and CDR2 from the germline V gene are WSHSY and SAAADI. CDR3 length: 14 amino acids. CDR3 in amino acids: CASRTSGSGDEQFF. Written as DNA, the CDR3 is TGCGCCAGCAGAACTAGCGGGAGCGGCGATGAGCAGTTCTTC.

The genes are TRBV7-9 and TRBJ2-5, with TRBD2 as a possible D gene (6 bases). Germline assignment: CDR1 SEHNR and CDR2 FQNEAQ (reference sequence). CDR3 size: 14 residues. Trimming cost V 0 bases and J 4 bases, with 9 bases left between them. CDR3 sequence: CASSLAGGIETQYF. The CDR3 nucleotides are TGTGCCAGCAGCTTAGCGGGAGGAATAGAGACCCAGTACTTC.

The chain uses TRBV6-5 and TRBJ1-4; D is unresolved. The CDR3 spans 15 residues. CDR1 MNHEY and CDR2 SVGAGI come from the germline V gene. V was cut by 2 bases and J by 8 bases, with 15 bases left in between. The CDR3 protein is CASSYTLSDAEKLFF. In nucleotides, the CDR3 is TGTGCCAGCAGTTACACCCTGAGCGACGCCGAAAAACTGTTTTTT.